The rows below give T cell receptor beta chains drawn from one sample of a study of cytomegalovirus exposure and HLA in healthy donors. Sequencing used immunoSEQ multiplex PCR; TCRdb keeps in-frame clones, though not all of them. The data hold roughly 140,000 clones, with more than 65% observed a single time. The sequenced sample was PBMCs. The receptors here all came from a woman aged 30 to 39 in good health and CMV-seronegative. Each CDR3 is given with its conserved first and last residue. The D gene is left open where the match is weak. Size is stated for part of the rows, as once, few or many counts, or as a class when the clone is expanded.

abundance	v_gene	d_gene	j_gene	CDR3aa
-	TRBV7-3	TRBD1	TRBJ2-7	CASSLGTAPYEQYF
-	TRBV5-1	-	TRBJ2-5	CASSFFLGGRETQYF
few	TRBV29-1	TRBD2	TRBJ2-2	CSVGGSGRDTGELFF
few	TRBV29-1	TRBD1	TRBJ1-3	CSVDRVGTIYF
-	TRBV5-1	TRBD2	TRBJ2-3	CASSREGPDTQYF
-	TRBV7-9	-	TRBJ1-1	CSSSSVNTEAFF
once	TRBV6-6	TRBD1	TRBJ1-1	CASRPSTGLGNTEAFF
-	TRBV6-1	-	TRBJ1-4	CASSAKTGLRANEKLFF
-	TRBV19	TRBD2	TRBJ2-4	CASSISSGVAGTKNIQYF
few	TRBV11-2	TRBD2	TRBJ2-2	CASSLLGGATGELFF
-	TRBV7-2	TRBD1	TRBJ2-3	CASRAGTGGMVDTQYF
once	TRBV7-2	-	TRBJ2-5	CASSYLGGLSTQYF
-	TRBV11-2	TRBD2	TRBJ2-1	CASSRGLAEYNEQFF
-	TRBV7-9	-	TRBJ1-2	CASSLVGGTGKNGYTF
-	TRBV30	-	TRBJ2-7	CAWSVPEGDVYEQYF
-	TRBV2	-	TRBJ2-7	CAGSVRAGDEQYF
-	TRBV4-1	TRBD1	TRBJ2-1	CASSQDTGTGGYNEQFF